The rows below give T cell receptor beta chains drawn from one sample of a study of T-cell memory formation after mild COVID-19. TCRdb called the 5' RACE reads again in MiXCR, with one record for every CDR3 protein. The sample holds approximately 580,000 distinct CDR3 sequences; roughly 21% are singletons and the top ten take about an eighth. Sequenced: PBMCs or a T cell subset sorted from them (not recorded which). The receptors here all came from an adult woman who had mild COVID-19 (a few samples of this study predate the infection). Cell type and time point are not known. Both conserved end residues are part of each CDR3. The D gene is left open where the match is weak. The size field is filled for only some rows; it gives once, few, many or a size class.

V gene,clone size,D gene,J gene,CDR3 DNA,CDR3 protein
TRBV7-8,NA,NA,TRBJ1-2,TGTGCCAGCAGCTCTAGACAAGGATCAATCAGCTATGGCTACACCTTC,CASSSRQGSISYGYTF
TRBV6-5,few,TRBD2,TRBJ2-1,TGTGCCAGCAGCTATCTAGCGGGAGGGCCAAATTATGAGCAGTTCTTC,CASSYLAGGPNYEQFF
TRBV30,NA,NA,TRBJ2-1,TGTGCCTGGTCGGGGGCAACTCAGTTCTTC,CAWSGATQFF
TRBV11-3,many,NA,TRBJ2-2,TGTGCCAGCAGCCTCCGAGGGAACACCGGGGAGCTGTTTTTT,CASSLRGNTGELFF
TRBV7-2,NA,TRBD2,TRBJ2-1,TGTGCCAGCAGCTTAAGCGGGAGGTCTTTCGATGAGCAGTTCTTC,CASSLSGRSFDEQFF
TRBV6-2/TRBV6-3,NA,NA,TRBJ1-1,TGTGCCGGGGCCCTGGGGCCGAACACTGAAGCTTTCTTT,CAGALGPNTEAFF
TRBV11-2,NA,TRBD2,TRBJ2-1,TGTGCCAGCAGCTCTCTAGCGGGGGCCTTCAATGAGCAGTTCTTC,CASSSLAGAFNEQFF
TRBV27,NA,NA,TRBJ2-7,TGTGCCAGCAGTTTCGCCAGAACCTACGAGCAGTACTTC,CASSFARTYEQYF
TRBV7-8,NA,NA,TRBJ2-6,TGTGCCAGCAGTCCTGCCCGTCCTCCCCTCGACTCTGGGGCCAACGTCCTGACTTTC,CASSPARPPLDSGANVLTF
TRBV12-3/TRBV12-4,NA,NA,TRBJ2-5,TGTGCCAGCAGCCGTAATCCCTTACTAGAGACCCAGTACTTC,CASSRNPLLETQYF
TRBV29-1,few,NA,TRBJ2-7,TGCAGCGCCTACCTGCGGGGCTCCGAGCAGTACTTC,CSAYLRGSEQYF
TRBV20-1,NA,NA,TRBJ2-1,TGCAGTGCTAGGTCCCGGGTTGAGCAGTTCTTC,CSARSRVEQFF
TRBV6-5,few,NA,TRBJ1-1,TGTGCCAGCACAAGAGGGAGAGTAACTCGGACCACTGAAGCTTTCTTT,CASTRGRVTRTTEAFF
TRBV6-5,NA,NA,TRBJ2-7,TGTGCCAGCAGTCCGGCGGCCGGGACCGACTACGAGCAGTACTTC,CASSPAAGTDYEQYF
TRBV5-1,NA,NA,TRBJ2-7,TGCGCCAGCAGCCAGTTCCGGGACAACTACGAGCAGTACTTC,CASSQFRDNYEQYF
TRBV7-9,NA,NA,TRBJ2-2,TGTGCCAGCAGCACGGGACTCCCCGGCGGGGAGCTGTTTTTT,CASSTGLPGGELFF
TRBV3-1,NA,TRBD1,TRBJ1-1,TGTGCCAGCAGCCAAGGGCCAAACAGGGGGAACACTGAAGCTTTCTTT,CASSQGPNRGNTEAFF
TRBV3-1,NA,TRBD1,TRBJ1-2,TGTGCCAGCAGCCAAGAGTACGCGACAGGGGCCTATGGCTACACCTTC,CASSQEYATGAYGYTF
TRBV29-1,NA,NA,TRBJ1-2,TGCAGCGTTGAAGACAGGACCAAAATTCTCTATGGCTACACCTTC,CSVEDRTKILYGYTF
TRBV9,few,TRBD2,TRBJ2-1,TGTGCCAGCAGCCTGGGACTAGCGGGGACCTACAATGAGCAGTTCTTC,CASSLGLAGTYNEQFF
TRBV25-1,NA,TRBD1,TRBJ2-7,TGTGCCAGCAGTGAGACAGGGGCCGAGCAGTACTTC,CASSETGAEQYF
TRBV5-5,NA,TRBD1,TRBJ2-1,TGTGCCAGCAGCCCCGGGACAGTTTCCTACAATGAGCAGTTCTTC,CASSPGTVSYNEQFF
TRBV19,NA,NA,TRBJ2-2,TGTGCCAGTAGTATGCCGCCTGGGAAGCTGAACACCGGGGAGCTGTTTTTT,CASSMPPGKLNTGELFF
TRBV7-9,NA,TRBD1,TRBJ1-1,TGTGCCAGCAGCCCGGGACAGGGACAGCTGGCTTTCTTT,CASSPGQGQLAFF
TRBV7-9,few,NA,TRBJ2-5,TGTGCCAGCAGCCTCGGACAGATGTACCAAGAGACCCAGTACTTC,CASSLGQMYQETQYF
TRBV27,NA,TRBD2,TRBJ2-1,TGTGCCAGCAGTTTCCTACTAGCGGGAGGGCCCGATGAGCAGTTCTTC,CASSFLLAGGPDEQFF
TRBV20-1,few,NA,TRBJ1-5,TGCAGTGCGAACAGGGTTAGCAATCAGCCCCAGCATTTT,CSANRVSNQPQHF
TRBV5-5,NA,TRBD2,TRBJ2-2,TGTGCCAGCAGCCATAGTCTAGGACTAGCGGGAGAGACGGCCGGGGAGCTGTTTTTT,CASSHSLGLAGETAGELFF